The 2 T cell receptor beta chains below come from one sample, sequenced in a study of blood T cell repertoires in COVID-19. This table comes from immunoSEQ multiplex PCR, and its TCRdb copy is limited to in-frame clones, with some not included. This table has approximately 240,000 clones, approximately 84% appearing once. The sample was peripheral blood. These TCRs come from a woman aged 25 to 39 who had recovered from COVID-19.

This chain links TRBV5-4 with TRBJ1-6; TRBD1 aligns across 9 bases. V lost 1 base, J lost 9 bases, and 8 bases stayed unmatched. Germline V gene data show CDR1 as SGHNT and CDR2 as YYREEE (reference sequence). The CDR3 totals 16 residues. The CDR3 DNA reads TGTGCCAGCAGCTTGAAAACAGGGGGCGCGGGTTCACCCCTCCACTTT. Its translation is CASSLKTGGAGSPLHF.

CDR3 in amino acids: CASSPDYLSTDTQYF. The CDR3 region has the DNA TGTGCCAGCTCACCTGACTACCTGAGCACAGATACGCAGTATTTT. The V call is TRBV18, the J call TRBJ2-3, with a weak D call TRBD2 (5 bases). The CDR3 length is 15 residues. The V end lost 3 bases, the J end lost 0 bases, and 10 bases lay between the germline ends. Germline V gives CDR1 KGHSH, CDR2 LQKENI.